These 3 T cell receptor beta chains originate from one sample sequenced in a study of T cell clonality in common variable immunodeficiency. Study results and limitations: Common variable immunodeficiency TCR beta sequences reportedly had fewer deletions and N-nucleotide insertions.

Antigens of these TCRs are unknown. Measured with immunoSEQ multiplex PCR; TCRdb has only the in-frame clones, and not every one. Sampling found about 28,000 clones, none seen once. Material: peripheral blood mononuclear cells. These receptors all come from a human donor with common variable immunodeficiency.

Turning to this clone: The read gets to within 3 residues of the CDR3 end, and the germline J gene fills in the rest. The chain couples TRBV2 to TRBJ2-1, with 9 bases aligning to TRBD2. CDR3 length: 17 residues. The V gene's germline CDR1 is SNHLY and CDR2 FYNNEI. The J segment lost 9 bases and the V segment lost 3 bases, leaving 15 bases of the junction unmatched. The part of the CDR3 DNA that was read is TGTGCCAGCAGTGAGTGGGTTGGGGCGGGGGGGCCCGGTGAG. Encoded protein: CASSEWVGAGGPGE. The full CDR3 sequence reads CASSEWVGAGGPGEQFF.

In its sample, this clone was seen many times. The CDR3 extends 3 residues past the end of the read, so its final part is completed from the germline J gene. The V and J genes are TRBV5-1 and TRBJ2-7; 11 bases fit TRBD1. J lost 6 bases, V lost 3 bases, and 8 bases had no gene match. The CDR3 contains 15 residues. Germline-derived CDR1 and CDR2 are SGHRS and YFSETQ. The part of the CDR3 DNA that was read is TGCGCCAGCAGCTCCTCGGGGACAGGGGGAAGCGAG. Amino acid sequence: CASSSSGTGGSE. The CDR3, in full, reads CASSSSGTGGSEQYF.

The sample holds a few counts of this clone. The CDR3 protein is CASSAGQVLNTEAFF. The DNA read from the CDR3 is TGTGCCAGCAGTGCAGGACAGGTTTTGAACACTGAA. J is TRBJ1-1 and V is TRBV6-1; 7 nucleotides match TRBD1. The read ends 3 residues shy of where the CDR3 ends; the end is completed using the germline J gene. V lost 4 bases to trimming and J lost 0 bases; unmatched junction nucleotides: 5. CDR3 length: 15 amino acids. Germline lookup yields CDR1 MNHNS and CDR2 SASEGT.